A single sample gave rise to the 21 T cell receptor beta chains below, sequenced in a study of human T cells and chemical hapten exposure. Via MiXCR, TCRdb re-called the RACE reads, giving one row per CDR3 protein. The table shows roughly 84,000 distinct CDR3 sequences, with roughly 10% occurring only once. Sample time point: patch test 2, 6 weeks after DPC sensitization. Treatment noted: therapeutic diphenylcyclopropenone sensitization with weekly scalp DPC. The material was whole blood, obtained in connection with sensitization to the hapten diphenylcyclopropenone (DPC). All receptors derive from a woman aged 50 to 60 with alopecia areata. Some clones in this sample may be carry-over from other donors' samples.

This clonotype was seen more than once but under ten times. This CDR3 is CASSSRTLSNQPQHF. CDR3 DNA sequence: TGTGCCAGCAGTTCGAGGACGCTTAGCAATCAGCCCCAGCATTTT. The rearrangement joins TRBV27 to TRBJ1-5; D not resolved. Germline loops: CDR1 MNHEY, CDR2 SMNVEV (reference sequence). The CDR3 length is 15 residues. The germline V and J ends were trimmed by 4 bases and 0 bases, with 10 bases remaining between them.

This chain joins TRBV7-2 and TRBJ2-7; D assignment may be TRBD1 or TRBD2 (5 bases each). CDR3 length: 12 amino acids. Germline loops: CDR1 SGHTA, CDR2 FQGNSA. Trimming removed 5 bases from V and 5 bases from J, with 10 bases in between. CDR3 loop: CASSPPGHEQYF. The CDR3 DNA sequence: TGTGCCAGCAGCCCTCCGGGGCACGAGCAGTACTTC.

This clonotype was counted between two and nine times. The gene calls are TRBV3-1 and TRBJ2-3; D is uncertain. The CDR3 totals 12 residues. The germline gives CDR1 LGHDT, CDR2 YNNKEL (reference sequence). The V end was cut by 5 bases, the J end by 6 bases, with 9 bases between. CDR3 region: CASSSRWDTQYF. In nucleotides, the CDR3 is TGTGCCAGCAGCTCCAGGTGGGATACGCAGTATTTT.

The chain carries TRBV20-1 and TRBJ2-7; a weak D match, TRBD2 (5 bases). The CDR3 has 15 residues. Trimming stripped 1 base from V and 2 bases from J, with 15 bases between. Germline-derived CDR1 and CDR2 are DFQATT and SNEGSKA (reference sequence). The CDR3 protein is CSARVRSAGTYEQYF. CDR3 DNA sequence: TGCAGTGCTAGAGTACGTAGCGCGGGCACCTACGAGCAGTACTTC.

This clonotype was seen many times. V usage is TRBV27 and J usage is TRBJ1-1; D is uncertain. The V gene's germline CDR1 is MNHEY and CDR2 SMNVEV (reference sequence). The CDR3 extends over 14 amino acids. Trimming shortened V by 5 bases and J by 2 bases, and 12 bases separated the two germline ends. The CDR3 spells CASSPILSNTEAFF. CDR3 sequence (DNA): TGTGCCAGCAGTCCCATACTCAGTAACACTGAAGCTTTCTTT.

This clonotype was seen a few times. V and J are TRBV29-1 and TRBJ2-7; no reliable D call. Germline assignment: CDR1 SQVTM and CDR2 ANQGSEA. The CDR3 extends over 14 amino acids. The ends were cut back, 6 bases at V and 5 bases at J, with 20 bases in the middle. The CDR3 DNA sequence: TGCAGCGTCACTTCCCGGGCACCCATCAACGAGCAGTACTTC. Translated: CSVTSRAPINEQYF.

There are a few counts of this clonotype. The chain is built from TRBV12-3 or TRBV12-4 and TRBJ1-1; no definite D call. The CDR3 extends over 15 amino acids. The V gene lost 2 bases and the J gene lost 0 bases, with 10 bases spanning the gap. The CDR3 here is CASSLRADMNTEAFF. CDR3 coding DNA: TGTGCCAGCAGTTTAAGGGCAGACATGAACACTGAAGCTTTCTTT.

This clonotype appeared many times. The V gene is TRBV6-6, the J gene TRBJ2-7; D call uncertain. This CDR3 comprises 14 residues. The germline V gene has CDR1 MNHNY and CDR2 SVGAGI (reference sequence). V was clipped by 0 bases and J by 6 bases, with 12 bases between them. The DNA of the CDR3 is TGTGCCAGCAGTTACTCTGGGCAGAGGCGCGAGCAGTACTTC. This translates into CASSYSGQRREQYF.

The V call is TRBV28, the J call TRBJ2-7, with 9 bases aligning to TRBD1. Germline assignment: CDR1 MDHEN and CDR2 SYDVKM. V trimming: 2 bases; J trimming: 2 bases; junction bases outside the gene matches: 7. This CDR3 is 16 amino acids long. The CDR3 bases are TGTGCCAGCAGTTTAAGAACAGGGGGCAAGCCCTACGAGCAGTACTTC. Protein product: CASSLRTGGKPYEQYF.

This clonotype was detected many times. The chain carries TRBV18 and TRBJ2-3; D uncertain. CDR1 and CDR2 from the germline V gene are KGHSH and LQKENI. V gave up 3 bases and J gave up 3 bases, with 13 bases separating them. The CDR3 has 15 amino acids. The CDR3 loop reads CASSPPVGVTDTQYF. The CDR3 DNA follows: TGTGCCAGCTCACCCCCCGTCGGCGTTACAGATACGCAGTATTTT.

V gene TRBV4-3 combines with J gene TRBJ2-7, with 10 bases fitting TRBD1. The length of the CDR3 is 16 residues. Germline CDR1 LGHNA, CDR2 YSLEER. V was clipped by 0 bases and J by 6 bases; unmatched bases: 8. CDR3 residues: CASSQDRDRGPSEQYF. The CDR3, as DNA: TGCGCCAGCAGCCAAGATAGGGACAGGGGACCCTCCGAGCAGTACTTC.

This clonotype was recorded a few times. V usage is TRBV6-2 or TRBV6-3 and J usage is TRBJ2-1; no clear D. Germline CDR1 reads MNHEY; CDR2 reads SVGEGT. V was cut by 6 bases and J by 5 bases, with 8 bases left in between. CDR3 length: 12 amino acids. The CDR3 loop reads CASRGPNNEQFF. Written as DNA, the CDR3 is TGTGCCAGCAGAGGACCAAACAATGAGCAGTTCTTC.

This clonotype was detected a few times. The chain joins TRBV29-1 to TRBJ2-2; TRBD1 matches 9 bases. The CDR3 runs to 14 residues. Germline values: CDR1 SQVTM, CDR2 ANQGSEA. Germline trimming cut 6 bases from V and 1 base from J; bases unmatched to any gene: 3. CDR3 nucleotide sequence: TGCAGCGTCCAGGACAGGGGGAACACCGGGGAGCTGTTTTTT. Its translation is CSVQDRGNTGELFF.

CDR3 in DNA: TGTGCCAGCAGCCTGGGGACAGGGTATCTCTACGAGCAGTACTTC. This gives the protein CASSLGTGYLYEQYF. The chain employs TRBV7-2 and TRBJ2-7; 9 bases are shared with TRBD1. V gave up 5 bases and J gave up 3 bases; unmatched junction bases: 8. The CDR3 covers 15 residues. Germline CDR1 is SGHTA and CDR2 is FQGNSA.

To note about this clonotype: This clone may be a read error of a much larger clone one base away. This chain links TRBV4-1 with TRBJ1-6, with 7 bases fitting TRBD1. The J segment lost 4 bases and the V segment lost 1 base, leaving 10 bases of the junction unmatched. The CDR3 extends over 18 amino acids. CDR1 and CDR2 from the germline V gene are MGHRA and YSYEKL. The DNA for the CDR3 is TGCGCCAGCAGCCAAGGCGAGACAGGGATAAGTTATAATTCACCCCTCCACTTT. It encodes CASSQGETGISYNSPLHF.

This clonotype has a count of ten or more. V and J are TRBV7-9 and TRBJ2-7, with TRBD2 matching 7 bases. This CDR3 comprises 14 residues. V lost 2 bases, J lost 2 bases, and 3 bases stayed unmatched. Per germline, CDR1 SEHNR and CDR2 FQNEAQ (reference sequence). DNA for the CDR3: TGTGCCAGCAGCTTAACTAGCGTCACCTACGAGCAGTACTTC. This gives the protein CASSLTSVTYEQYF. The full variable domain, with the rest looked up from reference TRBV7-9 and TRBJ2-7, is DTGVSQNPRHKITKRGQNVTFRCDPISEHNRLYWYRQTLGQGPEFLTYFQNEAQLEKSRLLSDRFSAERPKGSFSTLEIQRTEQGDSAMYLCASSLTSVTYEQYFGPGTRLTVT.

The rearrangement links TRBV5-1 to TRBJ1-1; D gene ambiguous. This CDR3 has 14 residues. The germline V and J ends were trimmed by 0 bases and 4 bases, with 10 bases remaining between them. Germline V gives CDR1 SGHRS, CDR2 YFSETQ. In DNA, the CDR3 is TGCGCCAGCAGCTTGGAGGGCGGGATCACTGAAGCTTTCTTT. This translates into CASSLEGGITEAFF.

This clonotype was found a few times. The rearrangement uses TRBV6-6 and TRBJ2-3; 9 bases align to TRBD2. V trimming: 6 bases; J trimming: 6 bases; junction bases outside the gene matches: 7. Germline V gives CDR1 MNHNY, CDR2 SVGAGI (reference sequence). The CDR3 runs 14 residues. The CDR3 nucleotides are TGTGCCAGCAGCTTAGCGGGAGTATCGGATACGCAGTATTTT. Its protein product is CASSLAGVSDTQYF.

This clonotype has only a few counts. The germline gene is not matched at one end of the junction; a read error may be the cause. CDR3 sequence reads: CASSEERSYEQYF. CDR3 in DNA: TGTGCCAGCAGCGAAGAGCGTAGCTACGAGCAGTACTTC. The chain carries TRBV2 and TRBJ2-7, with D unresolved. Germline CDR1 reads SNHLY; CDR2 reads FYNNEI. The length of the CDR3 is 13 residues.

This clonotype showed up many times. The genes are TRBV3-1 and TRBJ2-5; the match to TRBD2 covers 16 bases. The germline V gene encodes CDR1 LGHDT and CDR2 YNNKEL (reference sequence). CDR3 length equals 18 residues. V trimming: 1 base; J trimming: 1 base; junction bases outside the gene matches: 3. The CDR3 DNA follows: TGTGCCAGCAGCCAAGCGGGACTAGCGGGAGGGGGCCAAGAGACCCAGTACTTC. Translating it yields CASSQAGLAGGGQETQYF.

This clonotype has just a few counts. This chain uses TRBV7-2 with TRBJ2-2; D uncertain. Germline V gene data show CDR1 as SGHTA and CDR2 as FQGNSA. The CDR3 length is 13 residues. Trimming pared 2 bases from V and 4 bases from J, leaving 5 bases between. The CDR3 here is CASSLISTGELFF. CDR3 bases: TGTGCCAGCAGCTTAATATCCACCGGGGAGCTGTTTTTT.